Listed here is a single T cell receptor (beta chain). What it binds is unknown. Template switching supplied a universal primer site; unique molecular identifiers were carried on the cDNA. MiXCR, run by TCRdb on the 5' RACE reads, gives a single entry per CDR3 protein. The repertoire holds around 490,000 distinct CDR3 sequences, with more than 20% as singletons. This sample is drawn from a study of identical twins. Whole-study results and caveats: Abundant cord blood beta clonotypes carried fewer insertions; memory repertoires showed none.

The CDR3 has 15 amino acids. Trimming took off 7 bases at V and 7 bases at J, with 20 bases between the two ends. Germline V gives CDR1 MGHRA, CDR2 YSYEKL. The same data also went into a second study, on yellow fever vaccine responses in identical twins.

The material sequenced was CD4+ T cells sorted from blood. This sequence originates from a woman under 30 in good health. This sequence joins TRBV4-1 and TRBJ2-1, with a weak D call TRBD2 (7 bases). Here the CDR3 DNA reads TGCGCCAGCACGGGCTTAGGGGGGGGAGTTAATGAGCAGTTCTTC. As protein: CASTGLGGGVNEQFF.